A selection of T cell receptor beta chains follows, all from one sample in a study of T cells in Graves' hyperthyroidism and ophthalmopathy. Each CDR3 protein gets one entry after TCRdb re-called the multiplex PCR reads with MiXCR. The table has roughly 100,000 distinct CDR3 sequences, roughly 44% seen once. The specimen sequenced was blood. These receptors were obtained from a man aged 40-49 years with Graves' hyperthyroidism. The conserved cysteine and the conserved F or W are not part of the CDR3 here. Size is stated for part of the rows, as once, few or many counts, or as a class when the clone is expanded.

clone size	J gene	V gene	CDR3 protein
once	TRBJ2-5	TRBV15	ATSRDQIGSGDQPQY
-	TRBJ1-5	TRBV20-1	SASRGQHNQPQH
-	TRBJ2-7	TRBV7-9	ASSSPGLAGHYEQY
-	TRBJ2-3	TRBV12-3/TRBV12-4	ASSLSLGGAGTQY
many	TRBJ2-6	TRBV19	ASRNPIGNSGANVLT
many	TRBJ1-1	TRBV2	ASIQALNTEAF
-	TRBJ1-1	TRBV12-3/TRBV12-4	ASSPPERDSKAF
many	TRBJ1-2	TRBV24-1	ATSVIRGEALWGPNYGYT
many	TRBJ1-3	TRBV19	ASRRTGALSGNTIY
-	TRBJ2-1	TRBV7-2	ASTPGGAGLKNEQF
many	TRBJ2-2	TRBV7-9	ASSRNSIVSTGELF
many	TRBJ2-1	TRBV7-8	ASSRRTTTGSKLYNEQF
-	TRBJ2-2	TRBV2	ASSQGTGELF
many	TRBJ1-1	TRBV7-2	ASSSRGRTEAF
many	TRBJ2-1	TRBV12-5	ASGLGNVNEQF
many	TRBJ2-3	TRBV5-8	ASSFDRITDTQY
-	TRBJ1-1	TRBV30	AWSMANAEAF
many	TRBJ2-3	TRBV6-5	ASSQGVARYTQY
many	TRBJ1-6	TRBV2	ASRGLTGKYSPLH
few	TRBJ2-7	TRBV18	ARPEKTPYEQY
many	TRBJ2-3	TRBV7-3	ASSPRQGHEADTQY
many	TRBJ1-1	TRBV7-2	ASSLGVSHTEAF
many	TRBJ1-4	TRBV2	ASSPDRPPSEKLF
many	TRBJ2-7	TRBV20-1	SARDRTVTKYEQY
many	TRBJ1-4	TRBV25-1	ASSDPGRGVNEKLF
many	TRBJ2-3	TRBV24-1	ATGGTVTDTQY
many	TRBJ1-5	TRBV20-1	RRPGNQPQH
many	TRBJ2-7	TRBV6-2/TRBV6-3	ASSFQTGLYEQY
many	TRBJ1-1	TRBV24-1	ATSDSGHNTEAF
-	TRBJ1-2	TRBV15	ATSSLTGWSHGYT
-	TRBJ1-5	TRBV6-6	ASSPRQSSNQPQH
many	TRBJ1-1	TRBV6-6	ASSYDVRKNTEAF
-	TRBJ2-1	TRBV7-3	ASSLAGTGNYNEQF
few	TRBJ1-1	TRBV6-2/TRBV6-3	ASSYSWGDSNTEAF
many	TRBJ2-1	TRBV29-1	SVSRSGLESLPSYNEQF
-	TRBJ2-5	TRBV7-2	ASSLPTSGAGYKTQY
-	TRBJ2-7	TRBV7-9	ASRGKWDGLHEQY
many	TRBJ1-2	TRBV5-5	ASSPLSGTGVYGYT
-	TRBJ1-3	TRBV2	ASSPRQAGNTIY
many	TRBJ2-7	TRBV30	AWSVLYEQY
-	TRBJ1-5	TRBV20-1	SATKTGNNQPQH
-	TRBJ2-1	TRBV7-2	ASSQVGDRGYNEQF
-	TRBJ2-1	TRBV7-2	AWSHRDFEQF
-	TRBJ1-5	TRBV7-8	ASSTTGGEQPQH
few	TRBJ2-7	TRBV18	ASNGARSYEQY
-	TRBJ2-7	TRBV30	AWKEGGTGEQY
-	TRBJ2-7	TRBV7-3	ASLGEYEQY
-	TRBJ2-7	TRBV7-4	ASSSQGGLNEQY
-	TRBJ2-7	TRBV29-1	SVGESPAYERY
many	TRBJ2-7	TRBV15	ATSGAGTEDEQY
many	TRBJ2-7	TRBV9	ASSVDGSSYEQY
-	TRBJ1-2	TRBV7-2	ASSPALAGGSETQYYGYT
once	TRBJ2-3	TRBV2	ASRGRGAYNEQY